A selection of T cell receptor beta chains follows, all from one sample in a study of blood T cell repertoires in COVID-19. Libraries were prepared by immunoSEQ multiplex PCR; TCRdb keeps only in-frame clonotypes and omits some of them. Of approximately 230,000 clones listed, 88% are singletons. The sample consisted of PBMCs or T cells enriched from blood (not recorded which). These receptors came from a woman in her 50s with acute COVID-19. CDR3s include the opening cysteine and the closing phenylalanine or tryptophan. Fields, in order: V gene, D gene, J gene, clone size, CDR3 protein, CDR3 DNA. A D gene is named only where the DNA matches it firmly. Clone size is shown for a subset of rows, as once, few, many or a class of expanded clone.

TRBV11-2,TRBD2,TRBJ2-7,-,CASSLGSAGDPYEQYF,TGTGCCAGCAGCTTAGGGTCGGCGGGAGACCCCTACGAGCAGTACTTC
TRBV6-5,-,TRBJ1-1,-,CASRRDISMNTEAFF,TGTGCCAGCCGAAGGGACATCAGCATGAACACTGAAGCTTTCTTT
TRBV6-5,TRBD1,TRBJ2-1,-,CASRPGQYSYNEQFF,TGTGCCAGCCGACCGGGACAGTACTCCTACAATGAGCAGTTCTTC
TRBV2,TRBD2,TRBJ2-3,-,CASRRGDFRRVDTQYF,TGTGCCAGCCGCCGGGGGGACTTTCGGCGGGTAGATACGCAGTATTTT
TRBV5-1,TRBD1,TRBJ2-2,-,CASRYGTDNTGELFF,TGCGCCAGCAGATATGGGACAGATAACACCGGGGAGCTGTTTTTT
TRBV6-4,TRBD2,TRBJ2-1,few,CASSDSEAGGPPNEQFF,TGTGCCAGCAGTGACTCGGAAGCGGGAGGGCCTCCCAATGAGCAGTTCTTC
TRBV2,TRBD1,TRBJ2-2,once,CASTGRGHGELFF,TGTGCCAGCACTGGCAGGGGGCACGGGGAGCTGTTTTTT
TRBV19,TRBD2,TRBJ2-4,-,CASSQLAGGPSDKNIQYF,TGTGCCAGTAGCCAACTTGCGGGAGGGCCCTCAGACAAAAACATTCAGTACTTC
TRBV25-1,TRBD2,TRBJ2-2,-,CASRLAGTGELFF,TGTGCCAGCAGACTAGCGGGAACCGGGGAGCTGTTTTTT
TRBV7-9,TRBD1,TRBJ1-5,-,CASSSRGDQPQHF,TGTGCCAGCAGCTCCAGGGGGGATCAGCCCCAGCATTTT
TRBV2,TRBD1,TRBJ2-1,once,CASRGGTGGSNEQFF,TGTGCCAGCAGGGGAGGGACAGGGGGAAGCAATGAGCAGTTCTTC
TRBV2,TRBD2,TRBJ2-7,-,CASSDLSTSGSGGVYEQYF,TGTGCCAGCAGTGATCTCTCGACTAGCGGGTCAGGGGGTGTTTACGAGCAGTACTTC
TRBV3-1/TRBV3-2,-,TRBJ2-7,-,CASSLSGRSYEQYF,TGTGCCAGCAGTCTCAGTGGCAGGTCCTACGAGCAGTACTTC
TRBV19,-,TRBJ1-5,-,CATDIGGFQPQHF,TGTGCCACCGACATCGGTGGTTTCCAGCCCCAGCATTTT
TRBV14,-,TRBJ2-7,-,CASSQTRNEQYF,TGTGCCAGCAGCCAAACTAGGAACGAGCAGTACTTC
TRBV4-1,TRBD2,TRBJ2-3,-,CASSQGLAPSTDTQYF,TGCGCCAGCAGCCAAGGACTAGCTCCGAGCACAGATACGCAGTATTTT
TRBV27,-,TRBJ1-4,-,CASSWAGLNEKLFF,TGTGCCAGCAGTTGGGCAGGGCTTAATGAAAAACTGTTTTTT
TRBV18,TRBD2,TRBJ2-7,-,CASSDRLALYEQYF,TGTGCCAGCTCGGATCGACTAGCTCTCTACGAGCAGTACTTC
TRBV19,TRBD2,TRBJ2-1,-,CASSTPSSGSGEQFF,TGTGCCAGTAGTACCCCTTCTAGCGGGAGCGGGGAGCAGTTCTTC
TRBV19,-,TRBJ1-2,-,CASSILREKLLRYTF,TGTGCCAGTAGTATTTTGAGGGAAAAATTATTGCGCTACACCTTC
TRBV15,-,TRBJ1-6,-,CATSPLPRTDINSPLHF,TGTGCCACCAGCCCCCTGCCCCGGACAGACATTAATTCACCCCTCCACTTT
TRBV19,-,TRBJ2-1,-,CASSTLARGSYNEQFF,TGTGCCAGTAGTACCCTAGCGCGAGGCTCCTACAATGAGCAGTTCTTC
TRBV3-1/TRBV3-2,-,TRBJ1-2,-,CASSPRGGANGYTF,TGTGCCAGCAGCCCAAGGGGGGGGGCAAATGGCTACACCTTC
TRBV15,TRBD1,TRBJ2-2,-,CATSGTGAWNTGELFF,TGTGCCACCAGCGGGACAGGGGCCTGGAACACCGGGGAGCTGTTTTTT
TRBV7-3,TRBD2,TRBJ2-3,-,CASSFGLETDTQYF,TGTGCCAGCAGCTTTGGACTAGAGACAGATACGCAGTATTTT
TRBV5-1,-,TRBJ2-2,once,CASSLFPGNTGELFF,TGCGCCAGCAGCTTATTTCCCGGGAACACCGGGGAGCTGTTTTTT
TRBV5-1,TRBD1,TRBJ1-2,-,CASSWDRGINGYTF,TGCGCCAGCAGCTGGGACAGGGGAATCAATGGCTACACCTTC
TRBV29-1,-,TRBJ1-3,-,CSVLTASRNTIYF,TGCAGCGTTCTTACTGCCTCTCGAAACACCATATATTTT
TRBV7-6,-,TRBJ2-2,-,CASSRNTQGNGELFF,TGTGCCAGCAGCCGGAATACACAGGGTAACGGGGAGCTGTTTTTT
TRBV5-4,TRBD1,TRBJ1-3,-,CASSPGQGTIGNTIYF,TGTGCCAGCAGCCCGGGACAGGGAACTATTGGAAACACCATATATTTT
TRBV5-1,-,TRBJ1-2,-,CASRSGRVGLMNTF,TGCGCCAGCAGGTCCGGCAGGGTTGGTTTAATGAACACCTTC
TRBV7-9,-,TRBJ1-6,many,CASSSRGGNSPLHF,TGTGCCAGCAGCTCGCGGGGGGGTAATTCACCCCTCCACTTT
TRBV2,-,TRBJ2-1,-,CASIREAVNEQFF,TGTGCCAGCATCAGGGAGGCGGTCAATGAGCAGTTCTTC
TRBV27,TRBD1,TRBJ2-1,once,CASSLRGTGTFFAYNEQFF,TGTGCCAGCAGTTTGCGCGGGACAGGCACTTTTTTCGCCTACAATGAGCAGTTCTTC
TRBV10-3,-,TRBJ2-5,-,CAISPQGKETQYF,TGTGCCATCAGTCCTCAGGGAAAAGAGACCCAGTACTTC
TRBV28,-,TRBJ2-3,-,CASQVADTQYF,TGTGCCAGCCAGGTGGCAGATACGCAGTATTTT
TRBV2,-,TRBJ1-1,-,CASSEALSDLVNTEAFF,TGTGCCAGCAGTGAAGCGCTTTCGGACTTGGTGAACACTGAAGCTTTCTTT
TRBV9,TRBD1,TRBJ2-1,-,CASRTNRGRMAGNEQFF,TGTGCCAGCAGAACGAACAGGGGGCGCATGGCTGGAAATGAGCAGTTCTTC
TRBV7-9,-,TRBJ2-1,-,CASSPLRQDEQFF,TGTGCCAGCAGCCCACTCCGACAAGATGAGCAGTTCTTC
TRBV18,-,TRBJ1-1,-,CASSPRGANTEAFF,TGTGCCAGCTCACCGCGGGGGGCGAACACTGAAGCTTTCTTT